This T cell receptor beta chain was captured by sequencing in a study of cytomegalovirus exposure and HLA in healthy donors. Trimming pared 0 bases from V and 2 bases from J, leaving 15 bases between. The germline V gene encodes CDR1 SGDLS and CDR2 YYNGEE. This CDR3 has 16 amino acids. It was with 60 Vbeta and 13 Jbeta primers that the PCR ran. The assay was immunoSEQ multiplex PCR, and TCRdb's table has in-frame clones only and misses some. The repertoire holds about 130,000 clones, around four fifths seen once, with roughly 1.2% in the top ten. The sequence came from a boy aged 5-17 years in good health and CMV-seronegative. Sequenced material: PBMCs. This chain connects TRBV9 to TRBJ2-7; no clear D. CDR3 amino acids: CASSVGDLPRTYEQYF. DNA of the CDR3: TGTGCCAGCAGCGTAGGCGACTTACCCCGGACCTACGAGCAGTACTTC. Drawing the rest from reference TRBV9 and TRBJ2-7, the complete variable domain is DSGVTQTPKHLITATGQRVTLRCSPRSGDLSVYWYQQSLDQGLQFLIQYYNGEERAKGNILERFSAQQFPDLHSELNLSSLELGDSALYFCASSVGDLPRTYEQYFGPGTRLTVT.